This TCR beta chain was captured in a study of post-analysis software for immune sequencing data. Study summary: Some patients lacked subtype; others had relapsing-remitting, secondary progressive or progressive-relapsing disease.

The CDR3 runs to 17 residues. In germline, CDR1 is SGHRS, CDR2 YFSETQ. Germline trimming cut 1 base from V and 5 bases from J; bases unmatched to any gene: 9. Built from TCR beta cDNA, the libraries had unique molecular identifiers in them. One entry per CDR3 protein, called by TCRdb with MiXCR from the PCR reads. This table has more than 500,000 distinct CDR3 sequences, 34% appearing once. Findings and caveats of the study: The normalized Chao1 diversity of multiple sclerosis patients was significantly lower than that of controls. Elevated frequency relative to controls characterized four or five TRBV segments in patients, TRBV5-6, TRBV5-1 and TRBV20-1 among them.

Worth noting for this clonotype: The target antigen is unknown.

This chain uses TRBV5-1 with TRBJ2-1; 10 bases match TRBD2. The receptor's source is a girl aged 2-17 years with multiple sclerosis. What was sequenced was blood. The CDR3 sequence: CASSLQIAGGGNNEQFF. DNA for the CDR3: TGCGCCAGCAGCTTGCAGATAGCGGGGGGCGGGAACAATGAGCAGTTCTTC.